This entry concerns a single T cell receptor (beta chain). Its specificity is unknown. It was with 60 Vbeta and 13 Jbeta primers that the PCR ran. Some clones are missing from TCRdb's copy, which holds only in-frame ones; the method was immunoSEQ multiplex PCR. The table has approximately 150,000 clones, about three fifths seen once; the top ten hold about 2.9%. The entry originates in a study of cytomegalovirus exposure and HLA in healthy donors. Whole-study findings and limits: Solely CMV serostatus was available to characterize immune exposure. Later analysis identified 16,951 TCR beta sequences associated with HLA alleles, using a false discovery rate threshold of 0.05.

The CDR3 spans 14 residues. Germline CDR1 SSHAT, CDR2 FNYEAQ (reference sequence). V lost 5 bases and J lost 4, with 13 bases in between. The V and J genes are TRBV7-7 and TRBJ2-3; D is unresolved. The specimen sequenced was PBMCs. The sequence was obtained from a woman in her 30s in good health and CMV-seropositive. CDR3 nucleotides: TGTGCCAGCAGCCTTCTTCAGGATGCAGATACGCAGTATTTT. This encodes CASSLLQDADTQYF.